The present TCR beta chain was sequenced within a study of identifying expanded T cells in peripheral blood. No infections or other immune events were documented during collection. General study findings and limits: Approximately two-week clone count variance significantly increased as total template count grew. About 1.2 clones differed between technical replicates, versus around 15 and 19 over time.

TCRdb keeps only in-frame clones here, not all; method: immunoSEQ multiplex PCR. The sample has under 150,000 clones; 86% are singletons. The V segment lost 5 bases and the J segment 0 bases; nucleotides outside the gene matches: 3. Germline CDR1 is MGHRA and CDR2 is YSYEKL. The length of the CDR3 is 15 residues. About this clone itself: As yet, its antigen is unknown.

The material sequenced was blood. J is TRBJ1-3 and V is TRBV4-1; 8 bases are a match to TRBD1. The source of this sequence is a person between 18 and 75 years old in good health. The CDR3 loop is CASSGQGSSGNTIYF. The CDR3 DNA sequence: TGCGCCAGCAGCGGACAGGGTAGCTCTGGAAACACCATATATTTT.